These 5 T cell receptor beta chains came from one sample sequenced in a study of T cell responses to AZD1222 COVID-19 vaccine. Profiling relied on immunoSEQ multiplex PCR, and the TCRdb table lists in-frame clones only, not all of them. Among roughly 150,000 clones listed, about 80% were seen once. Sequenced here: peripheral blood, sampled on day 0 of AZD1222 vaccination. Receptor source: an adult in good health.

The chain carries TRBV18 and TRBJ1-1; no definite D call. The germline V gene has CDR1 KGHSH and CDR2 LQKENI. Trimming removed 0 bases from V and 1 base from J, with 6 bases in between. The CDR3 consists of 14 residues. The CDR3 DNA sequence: TGTGCCAGCTCACCACCCGCGGGGAACACTGAAGCTTTCTTT. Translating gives CASSPPAGNTEAFF.

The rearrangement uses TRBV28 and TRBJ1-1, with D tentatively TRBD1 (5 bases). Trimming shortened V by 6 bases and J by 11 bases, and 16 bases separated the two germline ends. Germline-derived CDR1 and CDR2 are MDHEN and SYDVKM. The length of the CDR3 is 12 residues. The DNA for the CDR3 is TGTGCCAGCAGCCTTCGGACAATGTCGGCTTTCTTT. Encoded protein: CASSLRTMSAFF.

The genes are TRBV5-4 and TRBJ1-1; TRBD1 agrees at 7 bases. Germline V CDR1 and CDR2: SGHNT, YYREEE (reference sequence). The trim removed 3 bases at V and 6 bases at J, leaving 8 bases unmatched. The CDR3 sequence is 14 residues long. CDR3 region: CASSSVLGGSEAFF. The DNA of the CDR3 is TGTGCCAGCAGCTCCGTATTAGGGGGCTCTGAAGCTTTCTTT.

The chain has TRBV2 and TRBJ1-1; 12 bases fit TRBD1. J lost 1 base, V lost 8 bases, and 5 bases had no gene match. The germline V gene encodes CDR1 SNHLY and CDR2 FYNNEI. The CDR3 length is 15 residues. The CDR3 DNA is TGTGCCAGCCGGGACAGGGGGCTTCAGAACACTGAAGCTTTCTTT. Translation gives CASRDRGLQNTEAFF.

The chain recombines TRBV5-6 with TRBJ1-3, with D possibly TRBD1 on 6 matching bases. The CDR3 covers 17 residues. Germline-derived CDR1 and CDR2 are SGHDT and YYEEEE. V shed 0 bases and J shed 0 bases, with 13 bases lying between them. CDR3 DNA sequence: TGTGCCAGCAGCTTGGGATTACAGGGACCCTCTGGAAACACCATATATTTT. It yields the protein CASSLGLQGPSGNTIYF. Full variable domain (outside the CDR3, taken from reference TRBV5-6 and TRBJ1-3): DAGVTQSPTHLIKTRGQQVTLRCSPKSGHDTVSWYQQALGQGPQFIFQYYEEEERQRGNFPDRFSGHQFPNYSSELNVNALLLGDSALYLCASSLGLQGPSGNTIYFGEGSWLTVV.